The subject of this entry is one T cell receptor beta chain. The antigen is not known. The sample comes from a study of blood T cells in healthy people across ages. Study-level background: T cells yielded about one barcoded beta molecule per two cells through template switching.

Aged about 6 to 90, donors were systemically healthy Caucasians from Russia. This CDR3 spans 13 amino acids. Germline values: CDR1 KGHDR, CDR2 SFDVKD. V gave up 9 bases and J gave up 3 bases; unmatched junction bases: 2. It was with a sample-barcoded 5' primer and a J-beta primer mix that a second PCR of about 6 to 11 cycles was run. TCRdb reprocessed the 5' RACE reads with MiXCR, giving one entry per CDR3 protein. This table has over 1,200,000 distinct CDR3 sequences, around 59% appearing once. Overall study results and limits: Per million T cells, TCR beta diversity dropped about linearly as age rose.

The source of this sequence is a man in his late teens or twenties in good health. The chain carries TRBV24-1 and TRBJ2-3, with 10 bases fitting TRBD1. Sample: blood. The CDR3 region is CATRDRGTDTQYF. The CDR3 DNA reads TGTGCCACCCGGGACAGGGGAACAGATACGCAGTATTTT.